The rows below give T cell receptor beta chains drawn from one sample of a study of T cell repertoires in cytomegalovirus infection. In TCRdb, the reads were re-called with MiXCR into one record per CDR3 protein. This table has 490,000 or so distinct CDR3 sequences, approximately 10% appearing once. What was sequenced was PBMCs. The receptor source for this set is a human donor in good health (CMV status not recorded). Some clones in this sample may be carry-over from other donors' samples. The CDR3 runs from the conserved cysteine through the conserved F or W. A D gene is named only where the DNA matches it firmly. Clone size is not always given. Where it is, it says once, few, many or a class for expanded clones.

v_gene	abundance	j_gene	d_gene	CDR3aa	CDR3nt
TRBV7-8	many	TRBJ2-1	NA	CASSLRSAESSYNEQFF	TGTGCCAGCAGCTTACGGTCGGCGGAGAGCTCCTACAATGAGCAGTTCTTC
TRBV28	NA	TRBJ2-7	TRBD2	CATSGLAGTLYEQYF	TGTGCCACGTCGGGACTAGCGGGTACCCTCTACGAGCAGTACTTC
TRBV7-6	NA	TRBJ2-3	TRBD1	CVSRPSRDRRTDTQYF	TGTGTCAGCAGACCCTCACGGGACAGGCGCACAGATACGCAGTATTTT
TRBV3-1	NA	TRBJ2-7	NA	CASSPRDRHYEQYF	TGTGCCAGCAGCCCCCGGGACCGCCATTACGAGCAGTACTTC
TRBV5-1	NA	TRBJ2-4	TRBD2	CASSPRSGAKNIQYF	TGCGCCAGCAGCCCCCGGAGCGGGGCGAAAAACATTCAGTACTTC
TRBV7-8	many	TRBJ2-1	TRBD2	CASSFHLPGLAGRYTYNEQFF	TGTGCCAGCAGCTTCCACCTTCCGGGACTAGCGGGGAGATATACCTACAATGAGCAGTTCTTC
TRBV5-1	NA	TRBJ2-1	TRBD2	CASSLSGGAGDEQFF	TGCGCCAGCAGCCTTAGCGGGGGGGCAGGGGATGAGCAGTTCTTC
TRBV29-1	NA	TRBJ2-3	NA	CSVHRTDTQYF	TGCAGCGTTCATCGCACAGATACGCAGTATTTT
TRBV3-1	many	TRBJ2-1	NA	CASSQGGAAAHEQFF	TGTGCCAGCAGCCAAGGCGGCGCCGCGGCCCATGAGCAGTTCTTC
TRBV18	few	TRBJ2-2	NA	CASSPGGANTGELFF	TGTGCCAGCTCACCAGGGGGCGCGAACACCGGGGAGCTGTTTTTT
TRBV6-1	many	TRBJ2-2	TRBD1	CASSANRGLRANTGELFF	TGTGCCAGCAGTGCGAACAGGGGTTTAAGAGCGAACACCGGGGAGCTGTTTTTT
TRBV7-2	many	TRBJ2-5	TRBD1	CASSSPQGAETQYF	TGTGCCAGCAGCTCACCACAGGGGGCAGAGACCCAGTACTTC
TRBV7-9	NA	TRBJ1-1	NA	CASSSLGTGNTEAFF	TGTGCCAGCAGCTCTCTCGGAACCGGGAACACTGAAGCTTTCTTT
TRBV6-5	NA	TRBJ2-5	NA	CASSRLAGYQETQYF	TGTGCCAGCAGTCGACTGGCCGGGTACCAAGAGACCCAGTACTTC
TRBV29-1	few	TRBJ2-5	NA	CSVVRGEETQYF	TGCAGCGTTGTCCGGGGAGAAGAGACCCAGTACTTC
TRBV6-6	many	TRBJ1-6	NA	CATWGDPSPLHF	TGTGCCACCTGGGGAGATCCTTCACCCCTCCACTTT
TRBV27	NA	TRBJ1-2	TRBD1	CASSPQTGANYGYTF	TGTGCCAGCAGTCCCCAAACAGGGGCTAACTATGGCTACACCTTC
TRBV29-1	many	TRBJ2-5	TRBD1	CSVGTGRETQYF	TGCAGCGTTGGGACAGGGAGGGAGACCCAGTACTTC
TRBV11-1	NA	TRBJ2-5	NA	CASSLVARAATQYF	TGTGCCAGCAGCTTAGTCGCCAGGGCGGCGACCCAGTACTTC
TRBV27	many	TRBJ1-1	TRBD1	CASSSWDRMNTEAFF	TGTGCCAGCAGCTCCTGGGACAGGATGAACACTGAAGCTTTCTTT
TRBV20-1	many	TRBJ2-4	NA	CSALSLAKNIQYF	TGCAGTGCATTGTCTCTAGCCAAAAACATTCAGTACTTC
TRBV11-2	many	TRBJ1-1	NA	CASSLDRGRGPEAFF	TGTGCCAGCAGCTTAGATCGGGGGCGGGGACCTGAAGCTTTCTTT
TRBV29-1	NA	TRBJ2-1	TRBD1	CSVLSGTGQFF	TGCAGCGTTCTTTCAGGGACAGGGCAGTTCTTC
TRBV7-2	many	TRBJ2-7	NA	CASSLAHITGVSYEQYF	TGTGCCAGCAGCTTAGCCCACATAACGGGAGTGTCCTACGAGCAGTACTTC
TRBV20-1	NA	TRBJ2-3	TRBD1	CSARDSRGPGTDTQYF	TGCAGTGCTAGAGATTCAAGGGGGCCGGGCACAGATACGCAGTATTTT
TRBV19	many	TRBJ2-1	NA	CASSGRGREAEQFF	TGTGCCAGTAGTGGCCGGGGTCGTGAGGCTGAGCAGTTCTTC